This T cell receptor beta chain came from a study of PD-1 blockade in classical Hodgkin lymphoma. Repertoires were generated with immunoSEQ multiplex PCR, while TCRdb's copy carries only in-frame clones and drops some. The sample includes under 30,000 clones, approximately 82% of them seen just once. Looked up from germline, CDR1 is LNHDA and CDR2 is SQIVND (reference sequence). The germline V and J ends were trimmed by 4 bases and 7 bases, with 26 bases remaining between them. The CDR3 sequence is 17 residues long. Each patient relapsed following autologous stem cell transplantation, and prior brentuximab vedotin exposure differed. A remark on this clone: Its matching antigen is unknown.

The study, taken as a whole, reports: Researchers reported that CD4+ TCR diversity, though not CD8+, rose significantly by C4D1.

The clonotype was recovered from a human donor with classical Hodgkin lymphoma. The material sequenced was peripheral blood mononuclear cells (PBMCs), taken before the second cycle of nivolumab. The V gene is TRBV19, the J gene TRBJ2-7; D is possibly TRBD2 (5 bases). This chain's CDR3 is CASSKDLRTAFFPEQYF. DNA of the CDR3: TGTGCCAGTAGTAAAGATCTGCGGACTGCCTTTTTTCCAGAGCAGTACTTC.